Following are 30 T cell receptor beta chains from one sample sequenced in a study of cytomegalovirus exposure and HLA in healthy donors (dated by TCRdb to 2015 to 2018). Library preparation was by the immunoSEQ multiplex PCR assay. A mixture of 60 forward primers for TCR Vbeta segments and 13 reverse primers for TCR Jbeta segments was used in the multiplex PCR. TCRdb re-hosts the immuneACCESS table, in-frame sequences only. Its copies lack some clones; in the studies checked, an unresolved V gene accounts for under half of them, and the cause for the rest is not known. Counted in this sample were approximately 100,000 clones; 74% of them appeared once. The ten largest clonotypes hold around 2% of the sample. Sequencing was done on a sample of PBMCs. The receptors here all came from a human donor in good health.

This chain links TRBV19 with TRBJ2-7, with 7 bases aligning to TRBD1. Germline loops: CDR1 LNHDA, CDR2 SQIVND (reference sequence). Trimming cost V 4 bases and J 1 base; bases outside gene matches: 1. The CDR3 has 13 amino acids. CDR3 sequence: CASSTGGSYEQYF. In nucleotides, the CDR3 is TGTGCCAGTAGTACAGGGGGTTCCTACGAGCAGTACTTC.

V and J are TRBV4-2 and TRBJ2-1; D not resolved. The V end lost 0 bases, the J end lost 5 bases, and 5 bases lay between the germline ends. Germline V lookup: CDR1 LGHNA, CDR2 YNFKEQ. The CDR3 totals 13 residues. In nucleotides, the CDR3 is TGTGCCAGCAGCCAAGAGCGCGACAATGAGCAGTTCTTC. This encodes CASSQERDNEQFF.

This clone was seen a single time. V is TRBV7-6 and J is TRBJ2-3; D remains ambiguous. The CDR3 spans 12 residues. Germline loops: CDR1 SGHVS, CDR2 FNYEAQ. Trimming took 5 bases from V and 5 from J, leaving 8 bases between them. In DNA, the CDR3 is TGTGCCAGCAGCCGGGTAGGAGATACGCAGTATTTT. The encoded protein is CASSRVGDTQYF.

The chain joins TRBV4-2 to TRBJ2-7; no clear D. The CDR3 runs 14 residues. Looked up from germline, CDR1 is LGHNA and CDR2 is YNFKEQ. V was pared by 4 bases and J by 3 bases, with 13 bases between. The CDR3, as DNA: TGTGCCAGCAGCCTCGACCCGGGTAACTACGAGCAGTACTTC. This sequence encodes CASSLDPGNYEQYF.

This sequence joins TRBV28 and TRBJ2-7; no clear D. From germline, CDR1 is MDHEN and CDR2 SYDVKM. V gave up 8 bases and J gave up 5 bases, with 34 bases separating them. There are 19 residues in the CDR3. The CDR3 DNA is TGTGCCAGCCTCCCCCCCCTCCCTTTACTTGGCGGCCGTTGGGACGAGCAGTACTTC. It is translated as CASLPPLPLLGGRWDEQYF.

The V gene is TRBV19, the J gene TRBJ2-2; the D gene is possibly TRBD2 (6 bases). Germline CDR1 reads LNHDA; CDR2 reads SQIVND (reference sequence). The CDR3 has 12 residues. V lost 8 bases, J lost 7 bases, and 11 bases lay in between. The CDR3 region has the DNA TGTGCCAGTGCGGGGTTCTACGGGGAGCTGTTTTTT. Amino acids: CASAGFYGELFF. Full variable domain (missing parts from reference TRBV19 and TRBJ2-2): DGGITQSPKYLFRKEGQNVTLSCEQNLNHDAMYWYRQDPGQGLRLIYYSQIVNDFQKGDIAEGYSVSREKKESFPLTVTSAQKNPTAFYLCASAGFYGELFFGEGSRLTVL.

V gene TRBV7-6 combines with J gene TRBJ1-1; D is undetermined. CDR1 is SGHVS, CDR2 FNYEAQ, per germline. The V end lost 5 bases, the J end lost 6 bases, and 13 bases lay between the germline ends. This CDR3 comprises 13 residues. The CDR3: CASSKFFVAEAFF. CDR3 in DNA: TGTGCCAGCAGCAAATTTTTCGTTGCTGAAGCTTTCTTT.

The gene calls are TRBV6-5 and TRBJ1-1; no definite D call. Germline CDR1 and CDR2: MNHEY and SVGAGI. The CDR3 covers 13 residues. The ends were cut back, 4 bases at V and 5 bases at J, with 11 bases in the middle. CDR3 in DNA: TGTGCCAGCAGTTCCTTCGATGAGACTGAAGCTTTCTTT. It specifies CASSSFDETEAFF.

In its sample, this clone was seen once. The chain combines TRBV11-2 with TRBJ2-7; tentative D call: TRBD1 (5 bases). This CDR3 is built from 11 residues. Per the germline V gene, CDR1 is SGHAT and CDR2 is FQNNGV. The germline V and J ends were trimmed by 5 bases and 7 bases, with 9 bases remaining between them. The CDR3 DNA is TGTGCCAGCAGCCAGGGTGGGGAGCAGTACTTC. As protein: CASSQGGEQYF.

The chain employs TRBV10-1 and TRBJ2-5; D call uncertain. The CDR3 is 14 residues long. The germline gives CDR1 WNHNN, CDR2 SYGVQD (reference sequence). The ends were cut back, 9 bases at V and 0 bases at J, with 14 bases in the middle. For the CDR3, the DNA is TGCGCCAGACCATCCACCGGGTACCAAGAGACCCAGTACTTC. Protein: CARPSTGYQETQYF.

In this sample, this clone turned up once. V and J are TRBV28 and TRBJ1-5; D gene uncertain. Per germline, CDR1 MDHEN and CDR2 SYDVKM. The CDR3 loop spans 14 amino acids. V was clipped by 3 bases and J by 0 bases, with 6 bases between them. CDR3 loop: CASSLYYSNQPQHF. For the CDR3, the DNA is TGTGCCAGCAGTTTGTACTATAGCAATCAGCCCCAGCATTTT.

This chain links TRBV28 with TRBJ1-3; possible D gene TRBD1, 5 bases. The CDR3 runs to 16 residues. Trimming cost V 8 bases and J 3 bases, with 20 bases left between them. CDR1 is MDHEN and CDR2 is SYDVKM in the germline V gene. In DNA, the CDR3 is TGTGCCAGCGCTCCCCCGGGCAGGGTCGGTGGAAACACCATATATTTT. It specifies CASAPPGRVGGNTIYF.

This sequence joins TRBV2 and TRBJ1-4; TRBD1 agrees at 7 bases. V was clipped by 4 bases and J by 7 bases; unmatched bases: 6. Looked up from germline, CDR1 is SNHLY and CDR2 is FYNNEI. The CDR3 loop spans 14 amino acids. The CDR3 loop is CASSGEGASEKLFF. The CDR3 DNA follows: TGTGCCAGCAGTGGTGAGGGGGCAAGTGAAAAACTGTTTTTT.

Only one count was recorded for this clone. J is TRBJ1-2 and V is TRBV6-5, with 7 bases aligning to TRBD1. V gave up 6 bases and J gave up 4 bases; unmatched junction bases: 11. The CDR3 runs 15 residues. Germline V lookup: CDR1 MNHEY, CDR2 SVGAGI. CDR3 sequence reads: CASRRGTGVGYGYTF. For the CDR3, the DNA is TGTGCCAGCAGAAGGGGTACAGGGGTCGGCTATGGCTACACCTTC.

The table lists this clone with a few counts. The chain joins TRBV7-2 to TRBJ2-1; 7 bases line up with TRBD2. Per germline, CDR1 SGHTA and CDR2 FQGNSA. Trimming took 1 base from V and 7 from J; bases not matched to a gene: 4. The CDR3 covers 14 residues. CDR3 sequence reads: CASSLGEAGNEQFF. The DNA for the CDR3 is TGTGCCAGCAGCTTAGGAGAAGCGGGGAATGAGCAGTTCTTC. Full variable domain (remainder filled in from reference TRBV7-2 and TRBJ2-1): GAGVSQSPSNKVTEKGKDVELRCDPISGHTALYWYRQSLGQGLEFLIYFQGNSAPDKSGLPSDRFSAERTGGSVSTLTIQRTQQEDSAVYLCASSLGEAGNEQFFGPGTRLTVL.

This clone appeared a few times. The sample holds other DNA sequences that translate to the same CDR3. This chain uses TRBV6-5 with TRBJ1-4; 8 bases are shared with TRBD1. CDR1 MNHEY and CDR2 SVGAGI come from the germline V gene. The CDR3 is 14 amino acids. V shed 5 bases, J shed 5 bases, and the junction held 4 bases outside the gene matches. The CDR3 DNA sequence: TGTGCCAGCAGTAAACAGGGGGGGAATGAAAAACTGTTTTTT. Translated, it gives CASSKQGGNEKLFF.

This chain links TRBV6-6 with TRBJ2-5, with TRBD2 as a possible D gene (6 bases). CDR1 and CDR2 (germline): MNHNY, SVGAGI (reference sequence). Trimming removed 0 bases at V and 2 bases at J, with 13 bases between. This CDR3 is built from 16 residues. CDR3 residues: CASSYSMGGGQETQYF. CDR3 bases: TGTGCCAGCAGTTACTCGATGGGGGGAGGTCAAGAGACCCAGTACTTC.

This rearrangement joins TRBV6-5 to TRBJ1-1; D is possibly TRBD1 (5 bases). The length of the CDR3 is 13 residues. The germline V and J ends were trimmed by 5 bases and 4 bases, with 11 bases remaining between them. Germline values: CDR1 MNHEY, CDR2 SVGAGI. The CDR3 DNA reads as TGTGCCAGCAGTCTCAGGGTGGGCACTGAAGCTTTCTTT. Translated: CASSLRVGTEAFF.

The chain uses TRBV27 and TRBJ1-1, with a tentative D call TRBD1 (5 bases). CDR3 size: 15 residues. Trimming took off 5 bases at V and 3 bases at J, with 16 bases between the two ends. The germline V gene encodes CDR1 MNHEY and CDR2 SMNVEV (reference sequence). The CDR3 protein is CASSPVGGGDTEAFF. CDR3 nucleotide sequence: TGTGCCAGCAGTCCCGTGGGGGGAGGGGACACTGAAGCTTTCTTT.

The chain links TRBV5-5 to TRBJ2-1; D unresolved. Germline CDR1 is SGHKS and CDR2 is YYEKEE (reference sequence). The CDR3 contains 13 residues. The V gene lost 2 bases and the J gene lost 2 bases, with 5 bases spanning the gap. CDR3 residues: CASSFAAYNEQFF. The DNA for the CDR3 is TGTGCCAGCAGCTTTGCGGCCTACAATGAGCAGTTCTTC.

The J gene is TRBJ1-3, the V gene TRBV28; D is possibly TRBD1 (5 bases). Trimming stripped 5 bases from V and 4 bases from J, with 15 bases between. The V gene's germline CDR1 is MDHEN and CDR2 SYDVKM. The length of the CDR3 is 15 residues. DNA for the CDR3: TGTGCCAGCAGTCCAGCCCGGGGGGAGGGAAACACCATATATTTT. It translates to CASSPARGEGNTIYF.

CDR3 loop: CASSPRGGGSMGTDTQYF. The DNA of the CDR3 is TGTGCCAGCAGCCCCAGAGGGGGAGGGTCAATGGGCACAGATACGCAGTATTTT. V and J are TRBV7-9 and TRBJ2-3; D may be TRBD2 (7 bases). Trimming shortened V by 5 bases and J by 1 base, and 22 bases separated the two germline ends. This CDR3 is built from 18 residues. CDR1 is SEHNR, CDR2 FQNEAQ, per germline (reference sequence).

The genes are TRBV2 and TRBJ2-7; D may be TRBD1 (6 bases). Germline CDR1 and CDR2: SNHLY and FYNNEI. The CDR3 is made up of 14 amino acids. The ends were cut back, 5 bases at V and 5 bases at J, with 16 bases in the middle. CDR3 nucleotide sequence: TGTGCCAGCAGTCCCCAGGGGTTTGGAAACGAGCAGTACTTC. This gives the protein CASSPQGFGNEQYF. The full variable domain, with the rest looked up from reference TRBV2 and TRBJ2-7, is EPEVTQTPSHQVTQMGQEVILRCVPISNHLYFYWYRQILGQKVEFLVSFYNNEISEKSEIFDDQFSVERPDGSNFTLKIRSTKLEDSAMYFCASSPQGFGNEQYFGPGTRLTVT.

This clone was found a few times. Additional DNA sequences in this sample encode the identical CDR3. This rearrangement joins TRBV30 to TRBJ2-7; the D gene is possibly TRBD2 (5 bases). CDR1 and CDR2 (germline): GTSNPN, SVGIG (reference sequence). The CDR3 sequence is 12 residues long. Between the trimmed V and J ends, which lost 0 bases and 3 bases, there was a span of 6 bases. CDR3 sequence: CAWSVRGYEQYF. In DNA form, the CDR3 reads TGTGCCTGGAGTGTACGGGGCTACGAGCAGTACTTC.

The V gene is TRBV11-2, the J gene TRBJ2-5, with 8 bases aligning to TRBD2. Germline V gene lookup returns CDR1 SGHAT and CDR2 FQNNGV. The length of the CDR3 is 14 residues. Trimming removed 4 bases from V and 4 bases from J; junction bases left unmatched: 5. The CDR3 loop reads CASSYRTSTETQYF. CDR3 coding DNA: TGTGCCAGCAGCTACCGGACTAGCACAGAGACCCAGTACTTC. Filled out from reference TRBV11-2 and TRBJ2-5, the complete variable domain reads EAGVAQSPRYKIIEKRQSVAFWCNPISGHATLYWYQQILGQGPKLLIQFQNNGVVDDSQLPKDRFSAERLKGVDSTLKIQPAKLEDSAVYLCASSYRTSTETQYFGPGTRLLVL.

The rearrangement uses TRBV5-1 and TRBJ1-1; D might be TRBD1 (6 bases). This CDR3 comprises 14 residues. CDR1 SGHRS and CDR2 YFSETQ come from the germline V gene. V lost 0 bases, J lost 5 bases, and 11 bases lay in between. The CDR3, as DNA: TGCGCCAGCAGCTTGGCAGGGGCTGGAACTGAAGCTTTCTTT. It codes for CASSLAGAGTEAFF.

This chain joins TRBV5-4 and TRBJ2-2; the D gene is possibly TRBD1 (7 bases). The CDR3 length is 16 residues. Per germline, CDR1 SGHNT and CDR2 YYREEE (reference sequence). The V and J ends lost 9 bases and 2 bases respectively, with 20 bases between them. CDR3 sequence: CATQGGVAQNTGELFF. CDR3 in DNA: TGTGCCACCCAGGGGGGAGTGGCGCAAAACACCGGGGAGCTGTTTTTT.

The gene calls are TRBV6-4 and TRBJ2-3; maybe TRBD1 (6 bases). This CDR3 has 15 amino acids. Trimming removed 0 bases at V and 2 bases at J, with 9 bases between. The germline gives CDR1 MRHNA, CDR2 SNTAGT. In DNA form, the CDR3 reads TGTGCCAGCAGTGACTCTGGGGGCATCACAGATACGCAGTATTTT. It yields the protein CASSDSGGITDTQYF.

The genes are TRBV5-5 and TRBJ2-4, with a weak D call TRBD2 (6 bases). The germline V gene has CDR1 SGHKS and CDR2 YYEKEE (reference sequence). The CDR3 sequence is 18 residues long. Trimming took off 4 bases at V and 7 bases at J, with 27 bases between the two ends. The CDR3 protein is CASSGWIRGRDTGNIQYF. CDR3 DNA: TGTGCCAGCAGCGGTTGGATTCGAGGGCGGGATACGGGTAACATTCAGTACTTC.

This clone was counted a few times. The CDR3 DNA is TGTGCCAGCAGTGAAAAGGGGGGGCCGTGTGAAGCTTTCTTT. Residues: CASSEKGGPCEAFF. The V gene is TRBV6-1, the J gene TRBJ1-1; possibly TRBD1 for D (6 bases). Trimming removed 2 bases at V and 7 bases at J, with 14 bases between. This CDR3 is 14 amino acids long. Germline V CDR1 and CDR2: MNHNS, SASEGT.